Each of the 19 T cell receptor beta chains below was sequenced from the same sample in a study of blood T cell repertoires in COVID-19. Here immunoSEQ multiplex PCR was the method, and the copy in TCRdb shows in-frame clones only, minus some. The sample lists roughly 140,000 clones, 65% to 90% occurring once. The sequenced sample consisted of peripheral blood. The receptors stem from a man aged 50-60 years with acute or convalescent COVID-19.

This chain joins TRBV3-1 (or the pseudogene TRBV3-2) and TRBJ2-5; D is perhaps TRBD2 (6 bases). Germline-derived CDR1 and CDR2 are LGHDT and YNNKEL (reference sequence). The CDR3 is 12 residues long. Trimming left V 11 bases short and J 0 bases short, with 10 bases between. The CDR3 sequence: CAAGGNQETQYF. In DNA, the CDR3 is TGTGCCGCGGGCGGGAACCAAGAGACCCAGTACTTC.

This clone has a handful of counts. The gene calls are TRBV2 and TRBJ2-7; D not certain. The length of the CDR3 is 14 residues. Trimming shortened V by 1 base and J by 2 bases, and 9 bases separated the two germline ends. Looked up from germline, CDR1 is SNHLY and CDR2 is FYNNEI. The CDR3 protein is CASSEGPHTYEQYF. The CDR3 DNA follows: TGTGCCAGCAGTGAAGGGCCGCATACCTACGAGCAGTACTTC.

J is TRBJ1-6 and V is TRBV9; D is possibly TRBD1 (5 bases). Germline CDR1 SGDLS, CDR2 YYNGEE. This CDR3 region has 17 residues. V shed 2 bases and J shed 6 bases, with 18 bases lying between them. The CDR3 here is CASSVSSGGELNSPLHF. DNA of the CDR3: TGTGCCAGCAGCGTCTCATCGGGGGGGGAGCTTAATTCACCCCTCCACTTT. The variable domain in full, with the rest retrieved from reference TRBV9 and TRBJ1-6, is DSGVTQTPKHLITATGQRVTLRCSPRSGDLSVYWYQQSLDQGLQFLIQYYNGEERAKGNILERFSAQQFPDLHSELNLSSLELGDSALYFCASSVSSGGELNSPLHFGNGTRLTVT.

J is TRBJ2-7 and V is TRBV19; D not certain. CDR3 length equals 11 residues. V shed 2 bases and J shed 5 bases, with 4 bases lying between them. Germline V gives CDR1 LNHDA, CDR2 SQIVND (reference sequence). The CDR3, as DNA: TGTGCCAGTAGTATATTAAACGAGCAGTACTTC. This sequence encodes CASSILNEQYF.

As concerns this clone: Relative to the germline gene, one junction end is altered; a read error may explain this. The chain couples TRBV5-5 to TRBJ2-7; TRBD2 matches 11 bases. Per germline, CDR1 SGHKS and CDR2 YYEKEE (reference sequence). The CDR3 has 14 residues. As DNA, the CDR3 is TGTGCCAGCAGCTTGCAGGGGACTAGCGGTGTCTCCAACTTC. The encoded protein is CASSLQGTSGVSNF.

CDR3 protein: CASSSRTETGNQPQHF. DNA for the CDR3: TGTGCCAGCAGCTCTAGGACAGAGACGGGCAATCAGCCCCAGCATTTT. V gene TRBV13 combines with J gene TRBJ1-5; perhaps TRBD1 as D (6 bases). Trimming cost V 4 bases and J 2 bases, with 15 bases left between them. Per the germline V gene, CDR1 is PRHDT and CDR2 is FYEKMQ (reference sequence). The CDR3 extends over 16 amino acids.

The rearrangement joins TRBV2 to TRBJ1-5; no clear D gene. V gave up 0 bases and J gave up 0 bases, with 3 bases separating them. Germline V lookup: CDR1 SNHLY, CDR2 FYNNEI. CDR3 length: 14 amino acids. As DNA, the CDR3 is TGTGCCAGCAGTGAAGCGTATAGCAATCAGCCCCAGCATTTT. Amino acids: CASSEAYSNQPQHF.

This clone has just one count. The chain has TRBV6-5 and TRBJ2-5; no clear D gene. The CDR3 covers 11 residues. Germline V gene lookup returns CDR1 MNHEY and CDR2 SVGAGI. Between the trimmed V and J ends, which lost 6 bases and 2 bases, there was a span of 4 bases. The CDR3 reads CASRAQETQYF. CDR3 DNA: TGTGCCAGCAGGGCTCAAGAGACCCAGTACTTC.

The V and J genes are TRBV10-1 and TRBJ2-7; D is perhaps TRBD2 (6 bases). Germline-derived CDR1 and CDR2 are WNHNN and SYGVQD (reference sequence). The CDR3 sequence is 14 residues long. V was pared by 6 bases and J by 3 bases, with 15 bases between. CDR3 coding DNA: TGCGCCAGCAGCTCGACTAGACGGTTCTACGAGCAGTACTTC. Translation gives CASSSTRRFYEQYF.

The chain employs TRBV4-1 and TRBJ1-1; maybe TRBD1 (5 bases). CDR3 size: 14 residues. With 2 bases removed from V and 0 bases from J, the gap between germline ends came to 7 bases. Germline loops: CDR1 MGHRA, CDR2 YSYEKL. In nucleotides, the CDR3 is TGCGCCAGCAGCCAACGACAGCTGAACACTGAAGCTTTCTTT. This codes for CASSQRQLNTEAFF.

This chain's CDR3 is CASSLPQMSYTF. The CDR3 DNA sequence: TGTGCCAGCAGCTTACCCCAGATGAGCTACACCTTC. This chain joins TRBV7-9 and TRBJ1-2; D is uncertain. The CDR3 sequence is 12 residues long. The ends were cut back, 2 bases at V and 9 bases at J, with 10 bases in the middle. Germline CDR1 and CDR2: SEHNR and FQNEAQ (reference sequence).

CDR3 loop: CATPTITGELFF. In DNA form, the CDR3 reads TGTGCCACCCCGACAATTACTGGGGAGCTGTTTTTT. The chain recombines TRBV12-3 or TRBV12-4 with TRBJ2-2; unclear D gene. The length of the CDR3 is 12 residues. V was clipped by 10 bases and J by 8 bases, with 14 bases between them.

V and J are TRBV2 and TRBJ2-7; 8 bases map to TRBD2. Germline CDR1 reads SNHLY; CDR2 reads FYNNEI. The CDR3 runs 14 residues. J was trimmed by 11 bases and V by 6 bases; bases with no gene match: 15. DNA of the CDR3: TGTGCCAGCAGGCGTGGACTAGCCGGTGAATTAAAGTACTTC. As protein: CASRRGLAGELKYF.

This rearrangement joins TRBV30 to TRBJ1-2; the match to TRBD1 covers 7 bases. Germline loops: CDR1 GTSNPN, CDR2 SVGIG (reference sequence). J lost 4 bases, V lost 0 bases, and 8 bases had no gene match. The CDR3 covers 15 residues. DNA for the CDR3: TGTGCCTGGAGTGTACCCAACAGGGGAGGCTATGGCTACACCTTC. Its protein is CAWSVPNRGGYGYTF.

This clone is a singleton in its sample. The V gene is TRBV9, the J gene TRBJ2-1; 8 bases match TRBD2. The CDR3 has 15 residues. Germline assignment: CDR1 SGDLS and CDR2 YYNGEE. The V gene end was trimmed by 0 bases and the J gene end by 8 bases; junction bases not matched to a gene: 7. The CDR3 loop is CASSVVGSGTHEQFF. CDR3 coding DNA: TGTGCCAGCAGCGTAGTAGGTAGCGGGACCCATGAGCAGTTCTTC.

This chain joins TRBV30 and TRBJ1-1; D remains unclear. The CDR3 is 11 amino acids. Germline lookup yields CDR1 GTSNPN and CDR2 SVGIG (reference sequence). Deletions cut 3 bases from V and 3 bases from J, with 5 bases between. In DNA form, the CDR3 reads TGTGCCTGGAGCCAGTACACTGAAGCTTTCTTT. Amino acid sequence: CAWSQYTEAFF.

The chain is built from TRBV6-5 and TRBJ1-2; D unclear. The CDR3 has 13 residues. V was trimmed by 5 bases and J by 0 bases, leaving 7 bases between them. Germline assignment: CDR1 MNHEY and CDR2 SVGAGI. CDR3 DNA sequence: TGTGCCAGCAGTCAAAATTCTAACTATGGCTACACCTTC. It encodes CASSQNSNYGYTF.

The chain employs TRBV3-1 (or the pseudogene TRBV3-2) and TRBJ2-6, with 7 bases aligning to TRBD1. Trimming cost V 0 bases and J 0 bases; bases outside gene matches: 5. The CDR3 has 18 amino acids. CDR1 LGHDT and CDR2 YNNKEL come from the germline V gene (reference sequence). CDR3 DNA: TGTGCCAGCAGCCAAGATAAGGGACAGCCCTCTGGGGCCAACGTCCTGACTTTC. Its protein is CASSQDKGQPSGANVLTF.

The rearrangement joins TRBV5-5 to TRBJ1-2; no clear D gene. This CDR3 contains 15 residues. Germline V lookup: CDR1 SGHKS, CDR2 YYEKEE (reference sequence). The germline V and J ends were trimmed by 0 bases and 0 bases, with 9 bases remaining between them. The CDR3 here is CASSLAGRSNYGYTF. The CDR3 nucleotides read TGTGCCAGCAGCTTGGCCGGGAGATCTAACTATGGCTACACCTTC.